Presented here are 19 T cell receptor beta chains from one specimen sequenced in a study of T cells after yellow fever vaccination. One entry per CDR3 protein, called by TCRdb with MiXCR from the 5' RACE reads. The data hold under 700,000 distinct CDR3 sequences, with roughly a sixth observed a single time. Sequenced material: PBMCs, taken 4 to 5 days after the first yellow fever vaccination. These TCRs come from a man aged 18-30 years who received the YFV17D yellow fever vaccine.

This clonotype was counted between two and nine times. The genes are TRBV6-1 and TRBJ2-3; no definite D call. Germline lookup yields CDR1 MNHNS and CDR2 SASEGT. CDR3 length: 13 amino acids. V lost 1 base and J lost 2, with 4 bases in between. This CDR3 is CASSEGHTDTQYF. The CDR3 coding sequence is TGTGCCAGCAGTGAAGGGCACACAGATACGCAGTATTTT.

The chain recombines TRBV9 with TRBJ2-1; 7 bases align to TRBD1. V shed 3 bases, J shed 7 bases, and the junction held 7 bases outside the gene matches. The CDR3 has 14 residues. CDR1 and CDR2 from the germline V gene are SGDLS and YYNGEE. CDR3 sequence reads: CASSGTGTRNEQFF. The CDR3, as DNA: TGTGCCAGCAGCGGGACAGGTACACGGAATGAGCAGTTCTTC.

The V and J genes are TRBV19 and TRBJ2-1, with 10 bases lining up with TRBD2. The CDR3 spans 16 residues. The J segment lost 7 bases and the V segment lost 4 bases, leaving 10 bases of the junction unmatched. Per germline, CDR1 LNHDA and CDR2 SQIVND (reference sequence). CDR3 sequence reads: CASSRVSGGRSNEQFF. CDR3 sequence (DNA): TGTGCCAGTAGTAGGGTTAGCGGGGGGCGGAGTAATGAGCAGTTCTTC.

The chain couples TRBV3-1 to TRBJ2-5; TRBD2 is a possible D gene (6 bases). The ends were cut back, 5 bases at V and 5 bases at J, with 18 bases in the middle. The CDR3 extends over 15 amino acids. Germline-derived CDR1 and CDR2 are LGHDT and YNNKEL (reference sequence). The CDR3 DNA sequence: TGTGCCAGCAGCAACTACCGGGAGACGGCGGAGACCCAGTACTTC. It encodes CASSNYRETAETQYF.

A few counts support this clonotype. The chain employs TRBV5-1 and TRBJ2-1; TRBD2 matches at 11 bases. This CDR3 is 13 amino acids long. V was clipped by 5 bases and J by 8 bases; unmatched bases: 3. The V gene's germline CDR1 is SGHRS and CDR2 YFSETQ. CDR3 in DNA: TGCGCCAGCAGACCGGGACTAGCGGATGAGCAGTTCTTC. Translation: CASRPGLADEQFF.

J is TRBJ2-1 and V is TRBV2, with D maybe TRBD2 (6 bases). CDR3 length: 15 amino acids. Between the trimmed V and J ends, which lost 7 bases and 4 bases, there was a span of 17 bases. Germline-derived CDR1 and CDR2 are SNHLY and FYNNEI. The CDR3 protein is CASISDGGGYNEQFF. CDR3 in DNA: TGTGCCAGCATCTCAGACGGGGGTGGGTACAATGAGCAGTTCTTC.

This clonotype was observed many times. The J gene is TRBJ1-3, the V gene TRBV20-1; no firm D call. V lost 0 bases, J lost 0 bases, and 9 bases lay in between. In germline, CDR1 is DFQATT, CDR2 SNEGSKA (reference sequence). The CDR3 spans 15 residues. The CDR3: CSARDMDPSGNTIYF. For the CDR3, the DNA is TGCAGTGCTAGAGATATGGACCCCTCTGGAAACACCATATATTTT.

The J gene is TRBJ1-3, the V gene TRBV10-3; D is ambiguous. CDR1 and CDR2 (germline): ENHRY, SYGVKD. Trimming cost V 3 bases and J 4 bases, with 10 bases left between them. The CDR3 covers 14 residues. The CDR3 nucleotides read TGTGCCATCAGTGATCTCGAGGGAGGAAACACCATATATTTT. This translates into CAISDLEGGNTIYF.

This chain uses TRBV4-3 with TRBJ2-1, with 10 bases identical to TRBD2. CDR3 length: 20 residues. Germline trimming cut 0 bases from V and 2 bases from J; bases unmatched to any gene: 13. The germline V gene encodes CDR1 LGHNA and CDR2 YSLEER. CDR3 sequence reads: CASSQDGSSGGASTYNEQFF. In DNA form, the CDR3 reads TGCGCCAGCAGCCAAGATGGGTCTAGCGGGGGCGCCAGTACCTACAATGAGCAGTTCTTC.

The chain is built from TRBV29-1 and TRBJ2-7, with TRBD1 as a possible D gene (5 bases). In germline, CDR1 is SQVTM, CDR2 ANQGSEA. CDR3 length: 13 amino acids. V was cut by 5 bases and J by 5 bases, with 16 bases left in between. The CDR3 loop is CSVKGALLDEQYF. CDR3 bases: TGCAGCGTTAAAGGGGCCCTACTGGACGAGCAGTACTTC.

Only a few counts were recorded for this clonotype. The chain combines TRBV20-1 with TRBJ1-5; D gene uncertain. The CDR3 has 15 amino acids. CDR1 and CDR2 (germline): DFQATT, SNEGSKA (reference sequence). Trimming took 1 base from V and 0 from J, leaving 10 bases between them. CDR3 amino acids: CSARAPPHSNQPQHF. In DNA form, the CDR3 reads TGCAGTGCTAGAGCCCCTCCCCATAGCAATCAGCCCCAGCATTTT.

This clonotype was recorded a few times. The rearrangement joins TRBV7-6 to TRBJ2-2; TRBD1 might be the D (6 bases). Germline loops: CDR1 SGHVS, CDR2 FNYEAQ. This CDR3 spans 15 amino acids. The V gene lost 7 bases and the J gene lost 4 bases, with 16 bases spanning the gap. CDR3 loop: CASTFTGQATGELFF. DNA for the CDR3: TGTGCCAGCACCTTTACGGGACAAGCCACCGGGGAGCTGTTTTTT.

The rearrangement uses TRBV10-3 and TRBJ1-1; D might be TRBD1 (5 bases). Germline CDR1 is ENHRY and CDR2 is SYGVKD. The length of the CDR3 is 13 residues. With 2 bases removed from V and 3 bases from J, the gap between germline ends came to 7 bases. CDR3 region: CAISEKGYTEAFF. The CDR3 coding sequence is TGTGCCATCAGTGAGAAGGGGTACACTGAAGCTTTCTTT.

The chain has TRBV5-1 and TRBJ2-3; 12 bases map to TRBD1. CDR1 SGHRS and CDR2 YFSETQ come from the germline V gene. The ends lost 2 bases at V and 3 bases at J; junction bases unmatched: 10. The CDR3 runs to 18 residues. Here the CDR3 reads CASSLFGTGGSTTDTQYF. The CDR3 DNA sequence: TGCGCCAGCAGCTTATTCGGGACAGGGGGCTCAACTACAGATACGCAGTATTTT.

V is TRBV4-2 and J is TRBJ1-1; the D is unclear. CDR1 is LGHNA and CDR2 is YNFKEQ in the germline V gene. The CDR3 spans 14 residues. V shed 2 bases and J shed 1 base, with 8 bases lying between them. The CDR3 loop reads CASSQQRENTEAFF. The CDR3 nucleotides read TGTGCCAGCAGCCAACAAAGAGAGAACACTGAAGCTTTCTTT.

This chain joins TRBV7-2 and TRBJ2-7; 10 nucleotides agree with TRBD2. The junction had 13 bases not matched to a gene; V was cut back by 5 bases and J by 3 bases. The CDR3 consists of 17 residues. Germline V lookup: CDR1 SGHTA, CDR2 FQGNSA. CDR3 sequence reads: CASSPQRTSGLFYEQYF. The DNA for the CDR3 is TGTGCCAGCAGCCCACAACGGACTAGCGGACTCTTCTACGAGCAGTACTTC. Full variable domain (outside the CDR3, taken from reference TRBV7-2 and TRBJ2-7): GAGVSQSPSNKVTEKGKDVELRCDPISGHTALYWYRQSLGQGLEFLIYFQGNSAPDKSGLPSDRFSAERTGGSVSTLTIQRTQQEDSAVYLCASSPQRTSGLFYEQYFGPGTRLTVT.

This chain joins TRBV5-8 and TRBJ1-1, with unresolved D. CDR3 length equals 15 residues. Germline values: CDR1 SGHTS, CDR2 YDEGEE. V was pared by 0 bases and J by 4 bases, with 13 bases between. The CDR3 is CASSLAGSRSTEAFF. In DNA, the CDR3 is TGTGCCAGCAGCTTGGCGGGCAGCCGTAGCACTGAAGCTTTCTTT.

The chain is built from TRBV7-9 and TRBJ2-7, with D hard to call. This CDR3 has 16 residues. The germline CDR1 and CDR2 sequences are SEHNR and FQNEAQ (reference sequence). The V end was cut by 1 base, the J end by 2 bases, with 15 bases between. CDR3 loop: CASSLGPHRLPYEQYF. In DNA form, the CDR3 reads TGTGCCAGCAGCTTAGGTCCGCATCGTCTCCCCTACGAGCAGTACTTC.

This clonotype was found a few times. This chain joins TRBV7-9 and TRBJ1-3; D unresolved. Germline V CDR1 and CDR2: SEHNR, FQNEAQ (reference sequence). This CDR3 has 15 amino acids. Trimming pared 5 bases from V and 4 bases from J, leaving 15 bases between. The CDR3 here is CASSPRNSLGNTIYF. The CDR3 DNA is TGTGCCAGCAGCCCCCGGAACTCTCTGGGAAACACCATATATTTT.